The T cell receptor beta chain under discussion was sequenced for a study of cytomegalovirus exposure and HLA in healthy donors. The study ran its PCR with 60 Vbeta and 13 Jbeta primers. Some clones are missing from TCRdb's copy, which holds only in-frame ones; the method was immunoSEQ multiplex PCR. Among 170,000 or so clones listed, 84% were seen once. The V and J ends lost 3 bases and 5 bases, in that order; junction bases with no gene match: 10. Per germline, CDR1 MGHDK and CDR2 SYGVNS. The CDR3 is made up of 18 amino acids. This chain connects TRBV25-1 to TRBJ2-3, with 14 bases identical to TRBD2. The source of this sequence is a boy younger than 10 in good health and CMV-seronegative. Sequencing was performed on PBMCs. CDR3 protein: CASSDGKSGTSGRDTQYF. Written as DNA, the CDR3 is TGTGCCAGCAGTGATGGAAAGAGCGGGACTAGCGGGAGAGATACGCAGTATTTT.